One sample yielded the 28 T cell receptor beta chains listed below, sequenced in a study of T-cell reconstitution after alpha-beta-depleted transplantation in children. Library preparation (for TCRbeta) was performed with unique molecular identifiers. TCRdb reprocessed the PCR reads via MiXCR and lists one record per CDR3 protein. This repertoire shows 200,000 to 300,000 distinct CDR3 sequences, about 12% found once; its top ten account for over 2%. The source material was PBMCs from the stem cell graft donor, sampled from the stem cell graft. These receptors were collected from a human donor who donated a stem cell graft to a child with acute lymphoblastic leukemia.

The chain uses TRBV4-2 and TRBJ2-2; maybe TRBD2 (6 bases). This CDR3 region has 16 residues. Trimming left V 0 bases short and J 4 bases short, with 12 bases between. Per the germline V gene, CDR1 is LGHNA and CDR2 is YNFKEQ. The CDR3 region is CASSQEVAASTGELFF. CDR3 bases: TGTGCCAGCAGCCAAGAGGTAGCGGCTAGCACCGGGGAGCTGTTTTTT.

This clonotype appeared many times. The V call is TRBV20-1, the J call TRBJ2-7, with D hard to call. With 2 bases removed from V and 0 bases from J, the gap between germline ends came to 11 bases. The CDR3 loop spans 14 amino acids. CDR1 DFQATT and CDR2 SNEGSKA come from the germline V gene (reference sequence). The CDR3 here is CSARSRASSYEQYF. The CDR3 nucleotides read TGCAGTGCTAGATCACGAGCGAGCTCCTACGAGCAGTACTTC.

This sequence joins TRBV6-2 or TRBV6-3 and TRBJ2-1; 11 nucleotides line up with TRBD1. The CDR3 has 17 amino acids. V lost 4 bases to trimming and J lost 1 base; unmatched junction nucleotides: 6. CDR1 is MNHEY and CDR2 is SVGEGT in the germline V gene. The CDR3 region has the DNA TGTGCCAGCAGTTTTCGGGGGGACAGGGGGTCCTACAATGAGCAGTTCTTC. Translation: CASSFRGDRGSYNEQFF.

This chain links TRBV28 with TRBJ2-3; no reliable D call. The CDR3 runs to 14 residues. Germline CDR1 reads MDHEN; CDR2 reads SYDVKM. Trimming removed 5 bases from V and 1 base from J, with 10 bases in between. The CDR3 loop is CASSPRIGTDTQYF. The DNA of the CDR3 is TGTGCCAGCAGTCCCCGGATCGGCACAGATACGCAGTATTTT.

This clonotype was picked up many times. This chain joins TRBV10-3 and TRBJ1-1; TRBD1 aligns across 9 bases. Germline CDR1 ENHRY, CDR2 SYGVKD. J was trimmed by 2 bases and V by 6 bases; bases with no gene match: 7. The CDR3 is 15 residues long. CDR3 DNA sequence: TGTGCCATCAGAGTTACAGGGGGCGGCAACACTGAAGCTTTCTTT. It is translated as CAIRVTGGGNTEAFF.

This clonotype was counted at least ten times. The chain uses TRBV6-5 and TRBJ2-1; TRBD1 agrees at 7 bases. V trimming: 0 bases; J trimming: 8 bases; junction bases outside the gene matches: 10. The germline V gene has CDR1 MNHEY and CDR2 SVGAGI. This CDR3 spans 16 amino acids. CDR3 DNA sequence: TGTGCCAGCAGTTACTCCCTAACGACAGGGAACCATGAGCAGTTCTTC. This sequence encodes CASSYSLTTGNHEQFF.

This clonotype came up a few times. V usage is TRBV11-3 and J usage is TRBJ2-1; 15 bases match TRBD2. This CDR3 is 20 amino acids long. The junction had 9 bases not matched to a gene; V was cut back by 1 base and J by 2 bases. Germline V CDR1 and CDR2: SGHNT, YENEEA. The CDR3 here is CASSLVIGTSGGNPYNEQFF. CDR3 in DNA: TGTGCCAGCAGCTTAGTAATCGGGACTAGCGGGGGGAATCCCTACAATGAGCAGTTCTTC.

Ten or more counts support this clonotype. J is TRBJ2-3 and V is TRBV20-1; 10 bases line up with TRBD2. Germline V CDR1 and CDR2: DFQATT, SNEGSKA (reference sequence). V gave up 6 bases and J gave up 1 base; unmatched junction bases: 4. CDR3 length: 14 residues. The CDR3 is CSAPLAGRTDTQYF. DNA of the CDR3: TGCAGTGCGCCACTAGCGGGGCGCACAGATACGCAGTATTTT.

The gene calls are TRBV6-5 and TRBJ2-2, with D possibly matching TRBD1 (6 bases). The germline CDR1 and CDR2 sequences are MNHEY and SVGAGI. Trimming removed 11 bases at V and 7 bases at J, with 17 bases between. The CDR3 is 13 amino acids. The CDR3 bases are TGTGCCTCGCAGAGGACAGTAGTCGGGGAGCTGTTTTTT. It encodes CASQRTVVGELFF.

This clonotype was seen at least ten times. The chain uses TRBV7-2 and TRBJ2-2, with unresolved D. Trimming removed 4 bases from V and 6 bases from J, with 15 bases in between. The CDR3 extends over 15 amino acids. The germline CDR1 and CDR2 sequences are SGHTA and FQGNSA. CDR3 in DNA: TGTGCCAGCAGCTCGGCCCCGTCGGGTGCCGGGGAGCTGTTTTTT. It yields the protein CASSSAPSGAGELFF.

This clonotype came up many times. The gene calls are TRBV9 and TRBJ1-1, with D perhaps matching TRBD1 (6 bases). Between the trimmed V and J ends, which lost 6 bases and 1 base, there was a span of 13 bases. Germline loops: CDR1 SGDLS, CDR2 YYNGEE. The CDR3 is 14 amino acids. CDR3 loop: CASTRGQSNTEAFF. CDR3 DNA: TGTGCCAGCACCCGGGGGCAGTCGAACACTGAAGCTTTCTTT.

On this clonotype: This clone may be a read error of a much larger clone one base away. This chain joins TRBV7-9 and TRBJ1-5, with D unresolved. Trimming took off 4 bases at V and 7 bases at J, with 8 bases between the two ends. Per the germline V gene, CDR1 is SEHNR and CDR2 is FQNEAQ (reference sequence). This CDR3 contains 12 residues. CDR3 DNA: TGTGCCAGCAGCTCAGAAGCCCAGCCCCAGCATTTT. It translates to CASSSEAQPQHF.

In its sample, this clonotype was seen many times. The rearrangement uses TRBV4-2 and TRBJ2-7, with D hard to call. Trimming cost V 0 bases and J 5 bases, with 8 bases left between them. The CDR3 covers 13 residues. The V gene's germline CDR1 is LGHNA and CDR2 YNFKEQ. The DNA of the CDR3 is TGTGCCAGCAGCCAAGACCCCCGGGACGAGCAGTACTTC. Translation: CASSQDPRDEQYF.

With respect to this clonotype: This may arise from a read error, as a much more abundant clone is one base away. The CDR3 does not close with the conserved phenylalanine or tryptophan, likely indicating a read error. The gene calls are TRBV28 and TRBJ2-7, with TRBD1 identical over 9 bases. V was pared by 1 base and J by 3 bases, with 4 bases of the junction left unmatched. Germline V gene lookup returns CDR1 MDHEN and CDR2 SYDVKM. This CDR3 contains 15 residues. The CDR3 loop reads CASSLYGTGSYEQYS. The CDR3, as DNA: TGTGCCAGCAGTTTATACGGGACAGGGAGCTACGAGCAGTACTCC.

There are many counts of this clonotype. The chain couples TRBV5-1 to TRBJ1-1, with no clear D. This CDR3 is built from 15 residues. The V end lost 6 bases, the J end lost 1 base, and 16 bases lay between the germline ends. CDR1 is SGHRS, CDR2 YFSETQ, per germline. In nucleotides, the CDR3 is TGCGCCAGCACCCAGATGAATACTCCGAACACTGAAGCTTTCTTT. Protein product: CASTQMNTPNTEAFF.

This clonotype has a count of ten or more. The CDR3 nucleotides read TGTGCCAGCGGGGTAGCGACTAGCGGGGGCCCGGGAGGAGAGACCCAGTACTTC. Translated: CASGVATSGGPGGETQYF. This sequence joins TRBV6-2 or TRBV6-3 and TRBJ2-5, with 12 bases aligning to TRBD2. Germline assignment: CDR1 MNHEY and CDR2 SVGEGT. V shed 8 bases, J shed 4 bases, and the junction held 17 bases outside the gene matches. The CDR3 covers 18 residues.

This clonotype was found a few times. The rearrangement links TRBV4-3 to TRBJ2-2, with D maybe TRBD1 (5 bases). This CDR3 is 14 amino acids long. Trimming stripped 0 bases from V and 5 bases from J, with 7 bases between. Germline V gives CDR1 LGHNA, CDR2 YSLEER. As DNA, the CDR3 is TGCGCCAGCAGCCAAGATGCAGGGACCGGGGAGCTGTTTTTT. Its translation is CASSQDAGTGELFF.

This clonotype was found many times. This chain links TRBV10-2 with TRBJ1-1; TRBD1 aligns across 11 bases. The CDR3 runs to 12 residues. J was trimmed by 11 bases and V by 6 bases; bases with no gene match: 5. In germline, CDR1 is WSHSY, CDR2 SAAADI. CDR3 amino acids: CASSGDRGKAFF. DNA of the CDR3: TGCGCCAGCAGCGGGGACAGGGGGAAGGCTTTCTTT.

This clonotype showed up many times. The genes are TRBV10-2 and TRBJ2-2; TRBD1 aligns across 8 bases. This CDR3 region has 14 residues. V gave up 6 bases and J gave up 6 bases; unmatched junction bases: 6. Germline CDR1 WSHSY, CDR2 SAAADI. CDR3 DNA sequence: TGCGCCAGCAGCGGACAGGGACCCTCCGGGGAGCTGTTTTTT. As protein: CASSGQGPSGELFF.

This clonotype occurred many times. The DNA of the CDR3 is TGTGCCAGCAGCTTGGACGGCGGGGGCACAGATACGCAGTATTTT. Its translation is CASSLDGGGTDTQYF. V and J are TRBV5-5 and TRBJ2-3; TRBD2 is a possible D gene (6 bases). Germline assignment: CDR1 SGHKS and CDR2 YYEKEE (reference sequence). CDR3 size: 15 residues. Deletions cut 0 bases from V and 1 base from J, with 9 bases between.

Ten or more counts support this clonotype. The J gene is TRBJ2-7, the V gene TRBV20-1, with TRBD2 matching 8 bases. This CDR3 is built from 12 residues. The junction had 5 bases not matched to a gene; V was cut back by 5 bases and J by 5 bases. Germline V gene lookup returns CDR1 DFQATT and CDR2 SNEGSKA (reference sequence). For the CDR3, the DNA is TGCAGTGCTGGTAGCGGGGCCCACGAGCAGTACTTC. Its translation: CSAGSGAHEQYF.

This clonotype showed up many times. V usage is TRBV12-3 or TRBV12-4 and J usage is TRBJ2-1; no reliable D call. V was cut by 2 bases and J by 9 bases, with 8 bases left in between. CDR3 length: 12 amino acids. The CDR3 bases are TGTGCCAGCAGTTTATCGGACGGTGAGCAGTTCTTC. It specifies CASSLSDGEQFF.

This clonotype was seen at least ten times. This chain joins TRBV7-9 and TRBJ2-7; D not certain. V gave up 5 bases and J gave up 6 bases, with 11 bases separating them. CDR3 size: 12 residues. In germline, CDR1 is SEHNR, CDR2 FQNEAQ (reference sequence). CDR3 region: CASSQLTGEQYF. CDR3 coding DNA: TGTGCCAGCAGCCAACTGACGGGCGAGCAGTACTTC. Based on the CDR3 plus reference TRBV7-9 and TRBJ2-7, the full variable domain is DTGVSQNPRHKITKRGQNVTFRCDPISEHNRLYWYRQTLGQGPEFLTYFQNEAQLEKSRLLSDRFSAERPKGSFSTLEIQRTEQGDSAMYLCASSQLTGEQYFGPGTRLTVT.

The chain links TRBV7-9 to TRBJ1-1; the D is unclear. CDR1 and CDR2 (germline): SEHNR, FQNEAQ (reference sequence). The CDR3 contains 15 residues. Trimming removed 1 base at V and 1 base at J, with 10 bases between. CDR3 DNA sequence: TGTGCCAGCAGCTTAGAGGGTCATCGGAACACTGAAGCTTTCTTT. Its translation is CASSLEGHRNTEAFF. Combining the CDR3 with reference TRBV7-9 and TRBJ1-1 gives the whole variable domain DTGVSQNPRHKITKRGQNVTFRCDPISEHNRLYWYRQTLGQGPEFLTYFQNEAQLEKSRLLSDRFSAERPKGSFSTLEIQRTEQGDSAMYLCASSLEGHRNTEAFFGQGTRLTVV.

This clonotype has at least ten counts. This chain uses TRBV28 with TRBJ2-7, with TRBD2 matching 10 bases. Germline V gene data show CDR1 as MDHEN and CDR2 as SYDVKM. This CDR3 is 16 amino acids long. V shed 7 bases and J 6 bases; nucleotides not matched to a gene: 15. The CDR3 bases are TGTGCCAGCACCACCCCATATGGGCTAGCGGGAGTCGAGCAGTACTTC. It translates to CASTTPYGLAGVEQYF.

This clonotype was recorded many times. The chain couples TRBV6-2 or TRBV6-3 to TRBJ1-1; no definite D call. The CDR3 sequence is 14 residues long. V dropped 2 bases and J dropped 1 base, with 8 bases sitting between them. The V gene's germline CDR1 is MNHEY and CDR2 SVGEGT. In nucleotides, the CDR3 is TGTGCCAGCAGTTACAGACGACAGAACACTGAAGCTTTCTTT. This gives the protein CASSYRRQNTEAFF.

The chain has TRBV27 and TRBJ2-1; a weak D match, TRBD2 (6 bases). From germline, CDR1 is MNHEY and CDR2 SMNVEV (reference sequence). CDR3 length: 11 amino acids. V gave up 6 bases and J gave up 8 bases, with 8 bases separating them. CDR3 protein: CASRGLDEQFF. The CDR3 bases are TGTGCCAGCAGGGGACTGGATGAGCAGTTCTTC.

This clonotype was recorded many times. The genes are TRBV6-1 and TRBJ1-4; the match to TRBD1 covers 10 bases. Trimming took 1 base from V and 8 from J; bases not matched to a gene: 4. The CDR3 totals 15 residues. Germline CDR1 reads MNHNS; CDR2 reads SASEGT. The CDR3 spells CASSEGGTGVEKLFF. The DNA for the CDR3 is TGTGCCAGCAGTGAAGGCGGGACAGGGGTCGAAAAACTGTTTTTT.